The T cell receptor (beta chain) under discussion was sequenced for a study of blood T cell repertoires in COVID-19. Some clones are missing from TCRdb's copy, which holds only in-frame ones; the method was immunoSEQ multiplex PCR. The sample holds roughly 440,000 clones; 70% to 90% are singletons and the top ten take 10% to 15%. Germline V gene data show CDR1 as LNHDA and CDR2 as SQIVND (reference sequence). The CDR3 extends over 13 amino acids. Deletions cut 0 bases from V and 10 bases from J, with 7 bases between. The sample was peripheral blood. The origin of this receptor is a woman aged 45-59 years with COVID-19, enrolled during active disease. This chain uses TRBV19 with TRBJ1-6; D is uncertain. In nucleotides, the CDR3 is TGTGCCAGTAGTATAGATGGAGAATCACCCCTCCACTTT. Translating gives CASSIDGESPLHF.